The entry that follows covers one T cell receptor beta chain sequence. What it recognizes is unknown. This specimen belongs to a study of T cells in Graves' hyperthyroidism and ophthalmopathy. Uncontrolled infection, other autoimmune disease, pregnancy or lactation barred patients from enrollment. Regions amplified from RNA transcripts were the TCR beta CDR3 regions. During a first-round RT-PCR of the TCR CDR3, the HTBI primer set was used. MiXCR, applied by TCRdb to the multiplex PCR reads, yields one record per CDR3 protein. The data contain roughly 840,000 distinct CDR3 sequences, over 35% of them seen just once; the ten biggest clones take up 8.9%. Whole-study findings and limits: In the analysis, a 13 V-J model separated ophthalmopathy from stable hyperthyroidism.

CDR3 size: 16 residues. CDR1 and CDR2 from the germline V gene are SGHVS and FQNEAQ. The V end was cut by 0 bases, the J end by 2 bases, with 13 bases between. V usage is TRBV7-8 and J usage is TRBJ1-2, with D unresolved. This receptor was identified in a man between 18 and 35 years old with Graves' hyperthyroidism. Sample: blood. CDR3 nucleotide sequence: TGTGCCAGCAGCTTAGCCTTTGGGGATGCCAACTATGGCTACACCTTC. It translates to CASSLAFGDANYGYTF.